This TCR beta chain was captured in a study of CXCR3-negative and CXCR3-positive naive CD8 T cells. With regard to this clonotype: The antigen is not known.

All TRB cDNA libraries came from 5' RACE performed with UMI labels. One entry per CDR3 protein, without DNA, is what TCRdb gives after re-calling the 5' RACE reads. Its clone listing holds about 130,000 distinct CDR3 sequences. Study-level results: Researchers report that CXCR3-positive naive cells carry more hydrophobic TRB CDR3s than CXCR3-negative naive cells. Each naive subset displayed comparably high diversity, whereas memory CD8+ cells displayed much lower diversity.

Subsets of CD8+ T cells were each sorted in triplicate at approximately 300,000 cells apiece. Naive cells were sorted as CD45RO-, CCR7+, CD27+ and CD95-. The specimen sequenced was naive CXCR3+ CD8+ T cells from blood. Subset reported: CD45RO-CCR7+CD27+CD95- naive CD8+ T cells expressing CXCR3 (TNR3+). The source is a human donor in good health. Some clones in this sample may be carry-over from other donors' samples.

CDR3 protein: CASSPPFDGNTEAFF. The rearrangement uses TRBV18 and TRBJ1-1. The CDR3 length is 15 residues. Germline values: CDR1 KGHSH, CDR2 LQKENI.